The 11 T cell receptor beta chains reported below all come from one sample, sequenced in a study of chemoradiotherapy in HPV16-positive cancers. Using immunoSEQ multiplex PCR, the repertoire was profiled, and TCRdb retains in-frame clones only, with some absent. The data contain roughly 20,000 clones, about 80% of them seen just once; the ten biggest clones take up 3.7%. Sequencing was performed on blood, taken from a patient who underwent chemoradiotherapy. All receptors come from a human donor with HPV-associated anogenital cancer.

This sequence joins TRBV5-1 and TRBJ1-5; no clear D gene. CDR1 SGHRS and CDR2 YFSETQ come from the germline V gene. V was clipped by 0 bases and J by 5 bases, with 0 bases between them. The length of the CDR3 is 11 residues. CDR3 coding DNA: TGCGCCAGCAGCTTGGATCAGCCCCAGCATTTT. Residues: CASSLDQPQHF.

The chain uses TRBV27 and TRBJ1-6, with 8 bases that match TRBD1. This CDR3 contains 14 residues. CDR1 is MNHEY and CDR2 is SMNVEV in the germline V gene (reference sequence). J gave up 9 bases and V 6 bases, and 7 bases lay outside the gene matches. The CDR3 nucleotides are TGTGCCAGCAGGCGGACAGGGATGATTTCACCCCTCCACTTT. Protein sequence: CASRRTGMISPLHF.

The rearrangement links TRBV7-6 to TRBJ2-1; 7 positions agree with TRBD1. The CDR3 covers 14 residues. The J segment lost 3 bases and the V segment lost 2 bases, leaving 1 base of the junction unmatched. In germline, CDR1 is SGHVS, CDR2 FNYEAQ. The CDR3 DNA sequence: TGTGCCAGCAGCTTAAGGACAGGCTACAATGAGCAGTTCTTC. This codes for CASSLRTGYNEQFF.

The CDR3 DNA reads TGTGCCAGCAGCCGTGGGGACAGGGGGCGCTTGGCTTTCTTT. Translation gives CASSRGDRGRLAFF. J is TRBJ1-1 and V is TRBV7-2, with 12 bases identical to TRBD1. Germline CDR1 reads SGHTA; CDR2 reads FQGNSA. The CDR3 consists of 14 residues. Trimming removed 5 bases from V and 11 bases from J; junction bases left unmatched: 9.

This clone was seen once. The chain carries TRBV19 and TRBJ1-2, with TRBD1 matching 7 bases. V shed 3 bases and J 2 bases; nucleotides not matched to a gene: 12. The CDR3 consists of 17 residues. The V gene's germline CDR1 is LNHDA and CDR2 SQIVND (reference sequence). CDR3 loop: CASSIEGAARPNYGYTF. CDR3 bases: TGTGCCAGTAGTATTGAGGGGGCGGCTCGGCCCAACTATGGCTACACCTTC.

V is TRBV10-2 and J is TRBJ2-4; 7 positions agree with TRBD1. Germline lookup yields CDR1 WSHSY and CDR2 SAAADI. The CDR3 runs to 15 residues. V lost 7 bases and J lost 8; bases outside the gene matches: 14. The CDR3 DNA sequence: TGCGCCAGCACCTCCTTACAGGGGTTAAAAGACATTCAGTACTTC. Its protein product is CASTSLQGLKDIQYF.

The CDR3 nucleotides read TGTGCCAGCAGCGGAACAGGACTTGAAGCTTTCTTT. Translating gives CASSGTGLEAFF. The chain has TRBV9 and TRBJ1-1; D possibly corresponds to TRBD1 (5 bases). CDR3 length equals 12 residues. Germline V gene data show CDR1 as SGDLS and CDR2 as YYNGEE. V lost 3 bases and J 7 bases, leaving 10 bases between the germline ends.

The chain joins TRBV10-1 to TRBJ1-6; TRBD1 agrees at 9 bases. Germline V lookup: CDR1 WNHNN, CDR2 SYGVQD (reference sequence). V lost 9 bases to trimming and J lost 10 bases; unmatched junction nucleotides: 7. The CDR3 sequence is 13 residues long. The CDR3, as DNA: TGCGCCAGAAATGACAGGGGGGGCTCACCCCTCCACTTT. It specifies CARNDRGGSPLHF.

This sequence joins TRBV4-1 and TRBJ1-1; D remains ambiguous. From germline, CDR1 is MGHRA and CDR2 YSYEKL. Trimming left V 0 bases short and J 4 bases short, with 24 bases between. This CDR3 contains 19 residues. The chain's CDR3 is CASSQDLYGGVPASTEAFF. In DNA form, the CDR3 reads TGCGCCAGCAGCCAAGATCTCTATGGCGGAGTCCCCGCGAGCACTGAAGCTTTCTTT.

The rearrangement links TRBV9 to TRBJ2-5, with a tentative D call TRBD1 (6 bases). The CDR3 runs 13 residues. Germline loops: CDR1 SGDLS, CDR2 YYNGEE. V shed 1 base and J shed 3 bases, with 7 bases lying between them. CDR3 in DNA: TGTGCCAGCAGCGTAAACAGGGAAGAGACCCAGTACTTC. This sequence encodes CASSVNREETQYF.

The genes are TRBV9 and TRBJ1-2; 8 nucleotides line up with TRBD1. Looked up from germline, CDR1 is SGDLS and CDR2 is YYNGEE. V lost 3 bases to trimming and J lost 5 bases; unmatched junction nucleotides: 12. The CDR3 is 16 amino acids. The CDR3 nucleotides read TGTGCCAGCAGCGGCGGGACAGGCCAGGGTACTTATGGCTACACCTTC. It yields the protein CASSGGTGQGTYGYTF.